Presented here are 20 T cell receptor beta chains from one specimen sequenced in a study of cytomegalovirus exposure and HLA in healthy donors (dated by TCRdb to about 2017). The library was generated by the immunoSEQ multiplex PCR assay. For the multiplex PCR, a mixture combining 60 forward primers for TCR Vbeta segments and 13 reverse primers for TCR Jbeta segments was used. Here the immuneACCESS table is served through TCRdb, limited to in-frame sequences with V and J called. Missing clones are a known gap in these copies; in checked studies unresolved V genes cover under half, and the rest lacks a known reason. Counted in this sample were roughly 110,000 clones; around 85% of them appeared once. Jointly, the top ten make up more than 2% of the sample. Sequencing used PBMCs. The receptors derive from a man aged 30 to 39 in good health and CMV-seronegative.

This chain links TRBV5-1 with TRBJ2-1; 9 nucleotides line up with TRBD2. V was pared by 3 bases and J by 1 base, with 5 bases of the junction left unmatched. CDR3 length: 16 amino acids. From germline, CDR1 is SGHRS and CDR2 YFSETQ. The CDR3 coding sequence is TGCGCCAGCAGCTACCCACTAGCGGGTTCCTACAATGAGCAGTTCTTC. It is translated as CASSYPLAGSYNEQFF.

J is TRBJ1-5 and V is TRBV5-1; D gene unclear. The CDR3 is made up of 19 amino acids. Trimming cost V 1 base and J 0 bases, with 20 bases left between them. Germline V gives CDR1 SGHRS, CDR2 YFSETQ. CDR3 loop: CASSLRSGWLAYSNQPQHF. The CDR3 DNA sequence: TGCGCCAGCAGCTTGAGGTCGGGGTGGCTCGCTTATAGCAATCAGCCCCAGCATTTT.

This clone has more than one count but fewer than ten. The chain carries TRBV14 and TRBJ1-6; TRBD1 matches at 8 bases. Germline CDR1 SGHDN, CDR2 FVKESK. Unmatched junction bases numbered 2, after V lost 3 bases and J lost 4 bases. This CDR3 comprises 15 residues. The CDR3 sequence: CASSQDRVYNSPLHF. The CDR3, as DNA: TGTGCCAGCAGCCAGGACAGGGTGTATAATTCACCCCTCCACTTT.

This sequence joins TRBV6-4 and TRBJ2-3; the match to TRBD2 covers 15 bases. This CDR3 is built from 16 residues. Germline trimming cut 6 bases from V and 7 bases from J; bases unmatched to any gene: 8. CDR1 MRHNA and CDR2 SNTAGT come from the germline V gene. The CDR3 loop reads CASSPTGLAGGNTQYF. The CDR3 DNA is TGTGCCAGCAGCCCAACGGGACTAGCGGGAGGAAATACGCAGTATTTT.

The V call is TRBV6-5, the J call TRBJ1-2; the match to TRBD1 covers 10 bases. With V trimmed by 6 bases and J by 3 bases, 7 bases remained unmatched. Germline values: CDR1 MNHEY, CDR2 SVGAGI. The CDR3 spans 15 residues. The CDR3 is CASRPGQGSDYGYTF. CDR3 nucleotide sequence: TGTGCCAGCAGGCCGGGACAGGGGTCGGACTATGGCTACACCTTC.

Regarding this clone: A single base separates this from a much larger clone, so it may be a read error. Other nucleotide sequences in the sample specify the same CDR3. The chain employs TRBV6-4 and TRBJ2-3, with 11 bases fitting TRBD2. V was pared by 3 bases and J by 4 bases, with 0 bases of the junction left unmatched. The CDR3 runs to 14 residues. Germline V lookup: CDR1 MRHNA, CDR2 SNTAGT. CDR3 DNA: TGTGCCAGCAGTGATAGCGGGGGGGCAGATACGCAGTATTTT. As protein: CASSDSGGADTQYF.

CDR3 protein: CASSPPLEDTQYF. CDR3 coding DNA: TGTGCCAGCAGCCCCCCACTAGAGGATACGCAGTATTTT. The rearrangement joins TRBV6-5 to TRBJ2-3; TRBD2 might be the D (5 bases). The CDR3 totals 13 residues. CDR1 and CDR2 from the germline V gene are MNHEY and SVGAGI. V lost 6 bases and J 6 bases, leaving 13 bases between the germline ends.

J is TRBJ2-3 and V is TRBV7-9; 9 bases are shared with TRBD2. Germline V gene lookup returns CDR1 SEHNR and CDR2 FQNEAQ (reference sequence). Losses at the gene ends were 5 bases for V and 0 bases for J; bases not matched to a gene: 9. The CDR3 length is 17 residues. CDR3: CASSPPGTSTSTDTQYF. The DNA of the CDR3 is TGTGCCAGCAGCCCACCTGGGACTAGCACTAGCACAGATACGCAGTATTTT.

This clone was counted a single time. The chain recombines TRBV19 with TRBJ2-7; 10 bases map to TRBD1. CDR3 length: 15 amino acids. From germline, CDR1 is LNHDA and CDR2 SQIVND (reference sequence). Germline trimming cut 5 bases from V and 4 bases from J; bases unmatched to any gene: 8. CDR3 DNA: TGTGCCAGTAGTGGACAGACAGGGGGCGATTACGAGCAGTACTTC. It translates to CASSGQTGGDYEQYF.

The CDR3 is CASGRGSSYNEQFF. CDR3 in DNA: TGTGCCAGCGGTCGTGGGAGCTCCTACAATGAGCAGTTCTTC. The chain carries TRBV28 and TRBJ2-1, with D maybe TRBD2 (5 bases). Germline V gene sequence: CDR1 MDHEN, CDR2 SYDVKM. The CDR3 length is 14 residues. V was clipped by 8 bases and J by 0 bases, with 11 bases between them.

This chain connects TRBV29-1 to TRBJ1-2; D remains unclear. Trimming took 4 bases from V and 8 from J, leaving 5 bases between them. The V gene's germline CDR1 is SQVTM and CDR2 ANQGSEA. The CDR3 consists of 9 residues. DNA of the CDR3: TGCAGCGTTGTGTCAGGCTACACCTTC. This sequence encodes CSVVSGYTF.

This clone appeared a few times. Other DNA sequences in the same sample also yield this CDR3. The CDR3 nucleotides read TGTGCCACCAGCAGAGTGAGGGGGAGCACAGATACGCAGTATTTT. It yields the protein CATSRVRGSTDTQYF. The chain links TRBV15 to TRBJ2-3, with D possibly TRBD1 on 6 matching bases. Trimming took 1 base from V and 0 from J, leaving 8 bases between them. The CDR3 contains 15 residues. From germline, CDR1 is LNHNV and CDR2 YYDKDF (reference sequence).

This clone was picked up one time. The chain combines TRBV29-1 with TRBJ2-7; the match to TRBD2 covers 8 bases. In germline, CDR1 is SQVTM, CDR2 ANQGSEA. The ends lost 7 bases at V and 4 bases at J; junction bases unmatched: 9. This CDR3 has 13 residues. The CDR3 bases are TGCAGCGGGGCGGGAGGAAGTGGGTACGAGCAGTACTTC. Translation gives CSGAGGSGYEQYF.

The chain carries TRBV7-9 and TRBJ1-3; D is perhaps TRBD1 (5 bases). The CDR3 is 15 amino acids. The V gene lost 5 bases and the J gene lost 0 bases, with 11 bases spanning the gap. CDR1 is SEHNR, CDR2 FQNEAQ, per germline (reference sequence). CDR3 amino acids: CASSRFDSSGNTIYF. CDR3 nucleotides: TGTGCCAGCAGCCGCTTTGACAGCTCTGGAAACACCATATATTTT.

The J gene is TRBJ2-3, the V gene TRBV4-2; possible D gene TRBD2, 6 bases. The V end was cut by 1 base, the J end by 3 bases, with 14 bases between. Germline V gene data show CDR1 as LGHNA and CDR2 as YNFKEQ. The CDR3 has 16 amino acids. Here the CDR3 reads CASSQGGSAGTDTQYF. The CDR3, as DNA: TGTGCCAGCAGCCAAGGGGGGAGCGCGGGGACAGATACGCAGTATTTT.

The V gene is TRBV28, the J gene TRBJ1-5; D might be TRBD1 (5 bases). CDR1 is MDHEN and CDR2 is SYDVKM in the germline V gene. Deletions cut 7 bases from V and 7 bases from J, with 14 bases between. This CDR3 spans 13 amino acids. This CDR3 reads CASIPRASQPQHF. In DNA, the CDR3 is TGTGCCAGCATCCCCAGGGCATCCCAGCCCCAGCATTTT.

The chain uses TRBV18 and TRBJ1-5; D is ambiguous. This CDR3 comprises 16 residues. V dropped 0 bases and J dropped 5 bases, with 14 bases sitting between them. The germline V gene has CDR1 KGHSH and CDR2 LQKENI. CDR3 in amino acids: CASSPPEAGWYQPQHF. DNA of the CDR3: TGTGCCAGCTCACCACCGGAGGCCGGGTGGTATCAGCCCCAGCATTTT.

The V call is TRBV6-1, the J call TRBJ2-7; no clear D gene. Germline assignment: CDR1 MNHNS and CDR2 SASEGT. The CDR3 is 13 residues long. Trimming took 5 bases from V and 5 from J, leaving 13 bases between them. The CDR3 nucleotides read TGTGCCAGCAGTTCCCAGATACTAAACGAGCAGTACTTC. The encoded protein is CASSSQILNEQYF.

This clone came up once. The V gene is TRBV11-2, the J gene TRBJ2-5; D is uncertain. The CDR3 is made up of 14 amino acids. Germline V lookup: CDR1 SGHAT, CDR2 FQNNGV. The V and J ends lost 0 bases and 5 bases respectively, with 10 bases between them. The CDR3 nucleotides are TGTGCCAGCAGCTTAGAATCTAGTAGGGAGACCCAGTACTTC. Encoded protein: CASSLESSRETQYF.

The chain is built from TRBV29-1 and TRBJ2-5; no clear D gene. The germline V and J ends were trimmed by 0 bases and 5 bases, with 10 bases remaining between them. This CDR3 is built from 13 residues. Germline CDR1 reads SQVTM; CDR2 reads ANQGSEA. The CDR3, as DNA: TGCAGCGTTGAAGATCTTGGCACGGAGACCCAGTACTTC. Amino acid sequence: CSVEDLGTETQYF.